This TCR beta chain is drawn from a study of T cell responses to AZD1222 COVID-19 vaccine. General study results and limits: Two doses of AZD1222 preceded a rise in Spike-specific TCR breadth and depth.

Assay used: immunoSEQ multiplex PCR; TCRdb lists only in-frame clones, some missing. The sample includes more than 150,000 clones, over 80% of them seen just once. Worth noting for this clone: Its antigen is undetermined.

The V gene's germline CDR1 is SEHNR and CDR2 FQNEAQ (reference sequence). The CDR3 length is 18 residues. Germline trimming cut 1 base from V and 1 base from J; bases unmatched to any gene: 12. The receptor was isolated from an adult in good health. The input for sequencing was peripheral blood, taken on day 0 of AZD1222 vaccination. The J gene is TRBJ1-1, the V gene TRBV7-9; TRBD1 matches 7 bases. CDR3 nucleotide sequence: TGTGCCAGCAGCTTAGTATGGCGGCTAGGGACAGAGAACACTGAAGCTTTCTTT. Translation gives CASSLVWRLGTENTEAFF.